This T cell receptor beta chain was recovered during a study of CD4 T cells in relation to SARS-CoV-2 and coronaviruses. V was pared by 4 bases and J by 2 bases, with 5 bases of the junction left unmatched. Germline V gene sequence: CDR1 MDHEN, CDR2 SYDVKM. This CDR3 comprises 15 residues. Sequenced by immunoSEQ multiplex PCR; TCRdb stores in-frame clones only, minus some. This sample has more than 20,000 clones, with about 77% found just once. Unexposed donor CD4+ T cells date from 2011-2018, before the COVID-19 pandemic. The cells were cultured for 10 days before CD4+ T cells were isolated. In regard to this clone: Its antigen is undetermined.

Sample: CD4+ T cells from PBMCs, cultured in vitro. The gene calls are TRBV28 and TRBJ2-5; 9 bases agree with TRBD2. This clonotype was sampled from a human donor in good health. CDR3 in DNA: TGTGCCAGCAGTTCCCTAGCGGGGACACAAGAGACCCAGTACTTC. It translates to CASSSLAGTQETQYF.